This T cell receptor (beta chain) stems from a study of blood T cell repertoires in COVID-19. The CDR3 has 14 residues. Germline V gene sequence: CDR1 LNHDA, CDR2 SQIVND (reference sequence). Trimming cost V 3 bases and J 7 bases; bases outside gene matches: 6. In the source study's methods: From reference gene primer amplification, estimates of nucleated cell counts were derived. Sequenced by immunoSEQ multiplex PCR; TCRdb stores in-frame clones only, minus some. V and J calls and clone size are as listed in that table; D and trimming were resolved from the DNA. The top ten clones hold 1% to 1.5% of a sample with 250,000 to 350,000 clones, around four fifths of them seen once.

The material sequenced was peripheral blood. This clonotype originated in a woman aged 45-65 years with acute or convalescent COVID-19. The chain employs TRBV19 and TRBJ2-1; the match to TRBD1 covers 7 bases. The CDR3 loop is CASSMGDSVNEQFF. Written as DNA, the CDR3 is TGTGCCAGTAGTATGGGGGACAGTGTGAATGAGCAGTTCTTC.